Presented here are 14 T cell receptor beta chains from one specimen sequenced in a study of T cell responses to AZD1222 COVID-19 vaccine. The method was immunoSEQ multiplex PCR; TCRdb's version includes in-frame clones alone and lacks a portion of them. This table has about 83,000 clones, approximately 87% appearing once. Sequencing was performed on peripheral blood, taken on day 0 of MenACWY control vaccination. These receptors came from an adult in good health.

V and J are TRBV24-1 and TRBJ2-7, with 9 bases identical to TRBD1. Germline assignment: CDR1 KGHDR and CDR2 SFDVKD. Losses at the gene ends were 0 bases for V and 6 bases for J; bases not matched to a gene: 20. This CDR3 has 20 residues. CDR3 in DNA: TGTGCCACCAGTGATTTGCGAAAAATGGTCGGGGGAGGACAGGGGTCCGAGCAGTACTTC. Translating it yields CATSDLRKMVGGGQGSEQYF.

The rearrangement joins TRBV5-1 to TRBJ2-7; tentative D call: TRBD1 (6 bases). The CDR3 length is 13 residues. V was trimmed by 7 bases and J by 4 bases, leaving 15 bases between them. From germline, CDR1 is SGHRS and CDR2 YFSETQ. This CDR3 reads CASGLRQEYEQYF. The CDR3 bases are TGCGCCAGCGGATTGAGACAGGAGTACGAGCAGTACTTC.

The DNA of the CDR3 is TGTGCCAGCTCACCCAAGTCGAACACTGAAGCTTTCTTT. It yields the protein CASSPKSNTEAFF. The rearrangement links TRBV18 to TRBJ1-1; D uncertain. V lost 3 bases and J lost 1, with 6 bases in between. This CDR3 has 13 amino acids. CDR1 is KGHSH, CDR2 LQKENI, per germline.

The chain carries TRBV6-1 and TRBJ2-1; D not certain. Germline CDR1 and CDR2: MNHNS and SASEGT. The CDR3 runs to 16 residues. V was clipped by 0 bases and J by 6 bases, with 15 bases between them. The CDR3 sequence: CASSEALLSPPNEQFF. The CDR3 DNA reads as TGTGCCAGCAGTGAAGCCCTTCTATCCCCCCCCAATGAGCAGTTCTTC.

This chain joins TRBV11-3 and TRBJ2-2; either TRBD1 or TRBD2 may fit D (5 bases each). From germline, CDR1 is SGHNT and CDR2 YENEEA. The CDR3 length is 17 residues. Between the trimmed V and J ends, which lost 1 base and 0 bases, there was a span of 12 bases. The CDR3 DNA follows: TGTGCCAGCAGCTTAGGGGGACCCGACACGAACACCGGGGAGCTGTTTTTT. This encodes CASSLGGPDTNTGELFF.

The gene calls are TRBV15 and TRBJ1-5; no clear D. This CDR3 has 14 amino acids. V gave up 3 bases and J gave up 6 bases, with 12 bases separating them. Germline CDR1 is LNHNV and CDR2 is YYDKDF (reference sequence). CDR3 coding DNA: TGTGCCACCAGCAGTTCCCAAGCAGGTCAGCCCCAGCATTTT. This codes for CATSSSQAGQPQHF.

The rearrangement uses TRBV27 and TRBJ1-1; no clear D. V gave up 5 bases and J gave up 11 bases, with 12 bases separating them. The germline V gene encodes CDR1 MNHEY and CDR2 SMNVEV (reference sequence). The CDR3 contains 11 residues. The DNA of the CDR3 is TGTGCCAGCAGTGGACCCGAGGAGGCTTTCTTT. Its translation: CASSGPEEAFF.

This chain links TRBV18 with TRBJ1-6; D gene unclear. The V and J ends lost 2 bases and 2 bases respectively, with 7 bases between them. In germline, CDR1 is KGHSH, CDR2 LQKENI. CDR3 length: 15 residues. CDR3 region: CASSPETPYNSPLHF. For the CDR3, the DNA is TGTGCCAGCTCACCAGAGACACCCTATAATTCACCCCTCCACTTT.

The rearrangement links TRBV27 to TRBJ1-5; D gene unclear. Trimming pared 6 bases from V and 3 bases from J, leaving 12 bases between. Germline V lookup: CDR1 MNHEY, CDR2 SMNVEV (reference sequence). The CDR3 length is 14 residues. This chain's CDR3 is CASRPHLANQPQHF. CDR3 sequence (DNA): TGTGCCAGCAGGCCGCACTTGGCCAATCAGCCCCAGCATTTT.

The chain is built from TRBV28 and TRBJ1-5, with 7 positions matching TRBD1. The germline V gene encodes CDR1 MDHEN and CDR2 SYDVKM. The CDR3 is made up of 14 amino acids. The V and J ends lost 10 bases and 3 bases, in that order; junction bases with no gene match: 9. The CDR3 region is CANQGGGYNQPQHF. The CDR3 DNA reads TGTGCCAACCAGGGAGGGGGCTACAATCAGCCCCAGCATTTT.

The genes are TRBV6-5 and TRBJ2-1, with D uncertain. Per germline, CDR1 MNHEY and CDR2 SVGAGI. The CDR3 contains 13 residues. The V end lost 0 bases, the J end lost 9 bases, and 9 bases lay between the germline ends. The CDR3 region has the DNA TGTGCCAGCAGTTACTCGGATAGCTTTGAGCAGTTCTTC. Its translation is CASSYSDSFEQFF.

The chain combines TRBV5-1 with TRBJ1-1; D may be TRBD1 (5 bases). The V gene's germline CDR1 is SGHRS and CDR2 YFSETQ. V lost 4 bases to trimming and J lost 5 bases, with 18 bases between them. The CDR3 is 15 residues long. This chain's CDR3 is CASSPTVFSGTEAFF. The DNA for the CDR3 is TGCGCCAGCAGCCCGACAGTTTTTTCTGGGACTGAAGCTTTCTTT.

This clone appeared a single time. The rearrangement links TRBV27 to TRBJ2-1, with a possible D match to TRBD1 (6 bases). The germline gives CDR1 MNHEY, CDR2 SMNVEV (reference sequence). V dropped 5 bases and J dropped 4 bases, with 12 bases sitting between them. This CDR3 has 14 amino acids. The CDR3 DNA follows: TGTGCCAGCAGTCCCCAGGGGCGGTACAATGAGCAGTTCTTC. This translates into CASSPQGRYNEQFF.

The genes are TRBV28 and TRBJ1-1; D is unclear. CDR3 length equals 14 residues. V was shortened by 3 bases and J by 1 base, with 9 bases between the two germline ends. Per the germline V gene, CDR1 is MDHEN and CDR2 is SYDVKM. CDR3 nucleotides: TGTGCCAGCAGTTTTTATAGGGCGAACACTGAAGCTTTCTTT. Its translation: CASSFYRANTEAFF.